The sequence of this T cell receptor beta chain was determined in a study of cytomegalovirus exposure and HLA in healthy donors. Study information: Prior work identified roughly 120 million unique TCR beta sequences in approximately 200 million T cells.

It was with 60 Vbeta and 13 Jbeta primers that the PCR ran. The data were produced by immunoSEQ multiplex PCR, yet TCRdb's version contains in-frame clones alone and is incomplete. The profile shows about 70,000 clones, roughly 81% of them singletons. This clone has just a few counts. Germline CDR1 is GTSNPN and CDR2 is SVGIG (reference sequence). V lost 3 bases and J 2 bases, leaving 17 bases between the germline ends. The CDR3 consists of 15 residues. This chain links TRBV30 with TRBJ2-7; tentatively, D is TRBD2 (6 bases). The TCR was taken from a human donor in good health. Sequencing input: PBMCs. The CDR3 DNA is TGTGCCTGGAGCCGGGGGTTAAGGGAAACCTACGAGCAGTACTTC. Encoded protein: CAWSRGLRETYEQYF.